The clone carrying this T cell receptor (beta chain) has only one observation. As yet, its antigen is unknown. Mismatch with germline at one junction end may stem from a read error. The V gene's germline CDR1 is SNHLY and CDR2 FYNNEI. The CDR3 has 14 residues. This record comes from a study of tumor and adjacent non-tumor tissue in lung cancer. The library came from three nested PCR rounds adapted from ARM-PCR protocols. TCRdb independently ran MiXCR on the multiplex PCR reads; one entry per CDR3 protein. Of 200,000 or so distinct CDR3 sequences listed, around 71% are singletons. Findings and limits, study-wide: Higher tumor TCR diversity was associated with shorter survival.

No cell sorting was done before RNA was extracted from the tissue. The chain carries TRBV2 and TRBJ2-7, with unresolved D. This clonotype originated in a man aged 55 to 69 with non-small cell lung cancer. Sequenced material: lung tumor tissue. CDR3: CANSGTMTGYEQYF. CDR3 bases: TGTGCCAACAGTGGCACAATGACCGGCTACGAGCAGTACTTC.